The entry that follows covers one T cell receptor beta chain sequence. The antigen this receptor binds is unknown. No qualities accompany the bases; no much larger clone lies one base away. This specimen belongs to a study of post-analysis software for immune sequencing data (dated by TCRdb to the mid-2010s). For the wider study: Recorded disease courses included relapsing-remitting, secondary progressive and progressive-relapsing multiple sclerosis, with some patients lacking subtype annotation. Patient repertoires were compared against around twelve previously published healthy control repertoires from donors aged about 6 to 27 years. A subset of samples was prepared in parallel using single-end sample barcoding, then pooled and co-amplified after Illumina adapter ligation.

The CDR3 numbers 14 residues from cysteine through phenylalanine. Only the CDR3 region is kept as DNA, spanning 42 bases read in frame from base 1. CDR1 and CDR2, per the germline V gene, are ENHRY and SYGVKD. The germline ends are 9 bases apart after V is trimmed by 3 bases and J by 1 base. To prepare the library, PCR was applied. Sequencer: Illumina HiSeq 2500. To reduce PCR and sequencing biases, unique molecular identifiers were built into the TCR beta cDNA libraries. Every 1 to 10 million input T cells yielded approximately 500,000 cDNA molecules, meaning each molecule approximated one T cell. The patient libraries were prepared and sequenced using the same protocol as the earlier healthy control dataset. Samples belonging to the same batch were prepared together, multiplexed and sequenced on a shared HiSeq lane. Per the source publication's procedure: Raw barcoded reads were processed with MIGEC, discarding single-read molecular identifier groups before consensus assembly and CDR3 extraction. Clonotype tables were post-analysed with VDJtools, normalizing diversity by down-sampling all datasets to the smallest sample size. To correct batch-related cross-sample contamination, repertoire overlap clustering matched CDR3 amino acid sequences but not nucleotide sequences. TCRdb reworked the public reads: Q25 trimming with fastp, MiXCR clone assembly, productive beta chains retained. Rows merge per CDR3 protein into single entries with the most common DNA and genes. TCRdb, not the authors, supplied the V and J calls. Counted in this sample were hundreds of thousands of distinct CDR3 sequences; 25% to 30% of them appeared once. Of the sample, more than 0.55% falls within the top ten clones.

The research as a whole found: Significantly lower normalized Chao1 diversity was found in multiple sclerosis patients than in controls, suggesting substantial peripheral T-cell clonal expansion. The control group was slightly older than the multiple sclerosis patient group. About five TRBV segments, including TRBV5-6, TRBV5-1 and TRBV20-1, were significantly more frequent in patients than controls. When samples were clustered directly using the F measure, samples prepared in the same batch co-clustered strongly, which prompted a batch-effect correction.

To demonstrate the VDJtools post-analysis software, the study profiled TCR beta repertoires from the peripheral blood of about 13 young patients with multiple sclerosis. The patients with multiple sclerosis were children and adolescents between about 6 and 17 years of age. The chain links TRBV10-3 with TRBJ1-1; confidence is insufficient to name the D gene. Source material: blood. The sequence was collected from a girl aged 10 to 17 with multiple sclerosis. For the CDR3, the sequence is CAISDSGGNTEAFF. Read as DNA, the sequence is TGTGCCATCAGTGATTCGGGTGGGAACACTGAAGCTTTCTTT.